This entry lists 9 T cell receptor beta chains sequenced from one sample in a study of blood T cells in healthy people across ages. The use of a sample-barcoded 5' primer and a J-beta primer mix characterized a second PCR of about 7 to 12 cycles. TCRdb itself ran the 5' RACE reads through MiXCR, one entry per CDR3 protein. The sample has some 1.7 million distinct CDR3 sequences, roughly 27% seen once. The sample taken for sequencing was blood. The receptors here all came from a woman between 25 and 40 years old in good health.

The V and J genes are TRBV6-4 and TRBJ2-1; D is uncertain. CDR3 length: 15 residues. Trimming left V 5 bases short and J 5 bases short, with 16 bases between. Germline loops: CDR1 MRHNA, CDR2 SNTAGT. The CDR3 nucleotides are TGTGCCAGCAGTCAGTCGTGGGGTTCACACAATGAGCAGTTCTTC. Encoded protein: CASSQSWGSHNEQFF.

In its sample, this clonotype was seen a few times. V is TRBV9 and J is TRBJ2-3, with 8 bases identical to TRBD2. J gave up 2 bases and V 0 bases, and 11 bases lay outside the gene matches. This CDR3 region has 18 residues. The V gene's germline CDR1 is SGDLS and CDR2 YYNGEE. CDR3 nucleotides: TGTGCCAGCAGCGTAGGGGCGAGCGGGAGTCTCACCACAGATACGCAGTATTTT. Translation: CASSVGASGSLTTDTQYF.

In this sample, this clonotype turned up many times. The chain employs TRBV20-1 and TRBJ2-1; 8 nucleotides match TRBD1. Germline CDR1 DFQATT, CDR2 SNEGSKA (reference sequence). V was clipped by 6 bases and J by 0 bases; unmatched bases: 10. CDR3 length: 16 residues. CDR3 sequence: CSAVGWTGSSYNEQFF. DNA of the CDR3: TGCAGTGCAGTTGGGTGGACAGGGAGCTCCTACAATGAGCAGTTCTTC.

CDR3 amino acids: CASSLRAVGTDTQYF. The DNA of the CDR3 is TGTGCCAGCAGCTTAAGAGCGGTCGGCACAGATACGCAGTATTTT. The chain links TRBV7-9 to TRBJ2-3; D is perhaps TRBD2 (5 bases). CDR1 and CDR2 (germline): SEHNR, FQNEAQ (reference sequence). Trimming pared 2 bases from V and 1 base from J, leaving 10 bases between. The CDR3 is 15 residues long.

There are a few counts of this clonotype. DNA for the CDR3: TGTGCCAGCAGCCAAGTCTGGTCGGGCTGGGAGCAGTTCTTC. It is translated as CASSQVWSGWEQFF. V is TRBV4-2 and J is TRBJ2-1; D gene unclear. CDR1 and CDR2 (germline): LGHNA, YNFKEQ. The length of the CDR3 is 14 residues. V lost 1 base to trimming and J lost 10 bases, with 14 bases between them.

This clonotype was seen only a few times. CDR3 DNA sequence: TGCAGTGCCCCGGAGGGCGTAGTGGGCGGTGAGCAGTTCTTC. This codes for CSAPEGVVGGEQFF. The V call is TRBV20-1, the J call TRBJ2-1; a possible D gene is TRBD2 (6 bases). Trimming shortened V by 6 bases and J by 9 bases, and 21 bases separated the two germline ends. Germline CDR1 and CDR2: DFQATT and SNEGSKA (reference sequence). The CDR3 loop spans 14 amino acids.

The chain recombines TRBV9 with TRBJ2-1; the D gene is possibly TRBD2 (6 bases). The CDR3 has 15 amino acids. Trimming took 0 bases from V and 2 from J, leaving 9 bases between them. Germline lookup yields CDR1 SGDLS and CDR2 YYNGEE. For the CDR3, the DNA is TGTGCCAGCAGCGTAGGCGGGGCTACCTACAATGAGCAGTTCTTC. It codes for CASSVGGATYNEQFF.

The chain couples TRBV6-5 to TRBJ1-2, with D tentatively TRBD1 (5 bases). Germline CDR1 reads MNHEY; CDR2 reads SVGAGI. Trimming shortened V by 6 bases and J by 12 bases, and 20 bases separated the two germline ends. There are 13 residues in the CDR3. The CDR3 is CASSPRVGGGHTF. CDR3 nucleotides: TGTGCCAGCAGCCCACGAGTCGGGGGAGGCCACACCTTC.

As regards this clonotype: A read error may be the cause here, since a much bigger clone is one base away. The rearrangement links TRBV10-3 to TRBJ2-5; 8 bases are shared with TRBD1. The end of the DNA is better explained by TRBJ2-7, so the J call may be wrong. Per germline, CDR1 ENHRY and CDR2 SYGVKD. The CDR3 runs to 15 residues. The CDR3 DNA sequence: TGTGCCATCAGTGTCCAAGGACAGGGACCCTACGAGCAGTACTTC. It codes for CAISVQGQGPYEQYF.